This is a list of T cell receptor beta chains from one sample in a study of cytomegalovirus exposure and HLA in healthy donors. The repertoire was sequenced with immunoSEQ multiplex PCR; TCRdb's copy has only in-frame clones and lacks some. Of some 57,000 clones listed, around 52% are singletons. Sequences were obtained from PBMCs. The receptors stem from a human donor in good health. Each CDR3 is given with its conserved first and last residue. The order of the fields is V gene, J gene, D gene, CDR3 protein. A D gene is named only where the DNA matches it firmly.

V gene: TRBV7-9
J gene: TRBJ2-7
D gene: TRBD1
CDR3 protein: CASSSGQTYEQYF

V gene: TRBV30
J gene: TRBJ1-3
D gene: .
CDR3 protein: CAWTGGVSGNTIYF

V gene: TRBV30
J gene: TRBJ1-3
D gene: .
CDR3 protein: CAWSRQAGSGNTIYF

V gene: TRBV10-3
J gene: TRBJ2-7
D gene: .
CDR3 protein: CAISVTEVLSYEQYF

V gene: TRBV30
J gene: TRBJ2-5
D gene: TRBD1
CDR3 protein: CALDRDETQYF

V gene: TRBV27
J gene: TRBJ1-1
D gene: .
CDR3 protein: CASSLYGGRAVNTEAFF

V gene: TRBV5-1
J gene: TRBJ2-1
D gene: .
CDR3 protein: CASSWDFNNEQFF

V gene: TRBV28
J gene: TRBJ2-3
D gene: .
CDR3 protein: CASSAGLQHTQYF

V gene: TRBV2
J gene: TRBJ1-4
D gene: .
CDR3 protein: CASLRTVGEKLFF

V gene: TRBV19
J gene: TRBJ2-5
D gene: .
CDR3 protein: CASLGETQYF

V gene: TRBV5-1
J gene: TRBJ1-2
D gene: TRBD1
CDR3 protein: CASSPLDRGHSYGYTF

V gene: TRBV7-3
J gene: TRBJ2-5
D gene: .
CDR3 protein: CASSLTSLETQYF

V gene: TRBV10-2
J gene: TRBJ1-1
D gene: .
CDR3 protein: CASSEVILMSTEAFF

V gene: TRBV6-5
J gene: TRBJ1-2
D gene: TRBD1
CDR3 protein: CASSVGQINYGYTF

V gene: TRBV6-4
J gene: TRBJ2-1
D gene: TRBD1
CDR3 protein: CASSVGRDSWFF

V gene: TRBV6-6
J gene: TRBJ1-5
D gene: .
CDR3 protein: CASRFPGDQPQHF

V gene: TRBV5-1
J gene: TRBJ1-3
D gene: .
CDR3 protein: CASRPTLSSGNTIYF

V gene: TRBV6-5
J gene: TRBJ1-1
D gene: TRBD1
CDR3 protein: CASRGGQINTEAFF

V gene: TRBV7-9
J gene: TRBJ2-3
D gene: TRBD1
CDR3 protein: CASSLIGGSDTQYF

V gene: TRBV13
J gene: TRBJ1-3
D gene: TRBD1
CDR3 protein: CASSLADPYATRTGDYFTGNTIYF

V gene: TRBV29-1
J gene: TRBJ1-5
D gene: TRBD1
CDR3 protein: CSVSDRDRNQPQHF

V gene: TRBV10-1
J gene: TRBJ1-2
D gene: TRBD1
CDR3 protein: CASNPTGIHTF

V gene: TRBV7-9
J gene: TRBJ2-3
D gene: TRBD2
CDR3 protein: CASSLGLAQSTDTQYF

V gene: TRBV18
J gene: TRBJ1-2
D gene: .
CDR3 protein: CASSTPTEDYGYTF

V gene: TRBV4-2
J gene: TRBJ1-2
D gene: .
CDR3 protein: CASSLRDTNLYGYTF

V gene: TRBV7-9
J gene: TRBJ2-4
D gene: .
CDR3 protein: CASSFSPAALGPLNIQYF

V gene: TRBV4-3
J gene: TRBJ1-5
D gene: .
CDR3 protein: CASSRDKNQPQHF

V gene: TRBV14
J gene: TRBJ1-6
D gene: .
CDR3 protein: CASSGLSSYNSPLHF

V gene: TRBV4-2
J gene: TRBJ1-2
D gene: TRBD1
CDR3 protein: CASSQDRTGEGYTF

V gene: TRBV6-4
J gene: TRBJ2-7
D gene: .
CDR3 protein: CASSPSPGDSYEQYF

V gene: TRBV7-2
J gene: TRBJ2-7
D gene: TRBD2
CDR3 protein: CASSRTSGGLYEQYF

V gene: TRBV7-2
J gene: TRBJ2-2
D gene: TRBD2
CDR3 protein: CASSLGGAGGFDTGELFF

V gene: TRBV30
J gene: TRBJ2-3
D gene: TRBD2
CDR3 protein: CAWSKTSGDTQYF

V gene: TRBV21-1
J gene: TRBJ2-4
D gene: .
CDR3 protein: CASSKGGEKNIQYF

V gene: TRBV7-9
J gene: TRBJ2-1
D gene: TRBD2
CDR3 protein: CASSPLGSGGANYNEQFF

V gene: TRBV29-1
J gene: TRBJ2-7
D gene: TRBD2
CDR3 protein: CSVYSGHTKGRDEQYF

V gene: TRBV19
J gene: TRBJ2-7
D gene: TRBD1
CDR3 protein: CASTPTGGRGEQYF

V gene: TRBV7-3
J gene: TRBJ2-1
D gene: TRBD1
CDR3 protein: CASSPQSGGINEQFF

V gene: TRBV10-2
J gene: TRBJ1-5
D gene: .
CDR3 protein: CASSDIDTQPQHF

V gene: TRBV10-3
J gene: TRBJ1-3
D gene: .
CDR3 protein: CAISGTTGNTIYF

V gene: TRBV28
J gene: TRBJ1-2
D gene: .
CDR3 protein: CASSPLRARDYGYTF

V gene: TRBV7-9
J gene: TRBJ2-5
D gene: TRBD2
CDR3 protein: CASSPSGKETQYF